A single sample is the source of the 18 T cell receptor beta chains below, sequenced in a study of T cell responses to AZD1222 COVID-19 vaccine. Only in-frame clones appear in the TCRdb table, and some are missing; sequencing was by immunoSEQ multiplex PCR. The sample shows 120,000 or so clones, 93% of them seen only once. The material was peripheral blood, obtained 28 days after the second AZD1222 dose. These receptor sequences come from an adult who received the AZD1222 COVID-19 vaccine.

V and J are TRBV30 and TRBJ1-2; no clear D. Trimming took 3 bases from V and 12 from J, leaving 14 bases between them. The germline V gene encodes CDR1 GTSNPN and CDR2 SVGIG (reference sequence). The CDR3 spans 11 residues. The DNA for the CDR3 is TGTGCCTGGAGGGCAGGAGTAGTGAACACCTTC. Protein: CAWRAGVVNTF. Filled out from reference TRBV30 and TRBJ1-2, the complete variable domain reads SQTIHQWPATLVQPVGSPLSLECTVEGTSNPNLYWYRQAAGRGLQLLFYSVGIGQISSEVPQNLSASRPQDRQFILSSKKLLLSDSGFYLCAWRAGVVNTFGSGTRLTVV.

The chain employs TRBV29-1 and TRBJ1-2; TRBD1 aligns across 9 bases. The CDR3 is 14 residues long. V was pared by 4 bases and J by 5 bases, with 8 bases of the junction left unmatched. CDR1 SQVTM and CDR2 ANQGSEA come from the germline V gene. The CDR3 is CSVAPGQGQYGYTF. The CDR3 bases are TGCAGCGTTGCTCCGGGACAGGGACAATATGGCTACACCTTC.

This clone has only a few counts. V is TRBV2 and J is TRBJ1-1; TRBD1 might be the D (6 bases). Trimming left V 7 bases short and J 7 bases short, with 16 bases between. The CDR3 totals 13 residues. The germline CDR1 and CDR2 sequences are SNHLY and FYNNEI. CDR3 sequence reads: CASTDEGGREAFF. The CDR3 region has the DNA TGTGCCAGCACCGACGAGGGGGGTCGTGAAGCTTTCTTT.

The chain combines TRBV5-4 with TRBJ1-3, with no clear D. This CDR3 is 18 amino acids long. CDR1 is SGHNT and CDR2 is YYREEE in the germline V gene (reference sequence). Trimming removed 5 bases from V and 0 bases from J, with 21 bases in between. CDR3 sequence (DNA): TGTGCCAGCAGTTCCGGCGACGGATACACGATCTCTGGAAACACCATATATTTT. Translated: CASSSGDGYTISGNTIYF.

The rearrangement links TRBV10-1 to TRBJ1-3; D gene uncertain. V was pared by 6 bases and J by 3 bases, with 12 bases between. The CDR3 is made up of 14 amino acids. Germline V gives CDR1 WNHNN, CDR2 SYGVQD (reference sequence). The CDR3 DNA sequence: TGCGCCAGCAGCCCAGATACGTATGGAAACACCATATATTTT. Amino acid sequence: CASSPDTYGNTIYF.

By its share, this clone is medium-sized. This sequence joins TRBV4-3 and TRBJ2-6; 9 nucleotides line up with TRBD1. V was clipped by 2 bases and J by 4 bases; unmatched bases: 6. From germline, CDR1 is LGHNA and CDR2 YSLEER. This CDR3 spans 17 amino acids. Written as DNA, the CDR3 is TGCGCCAGCAGCCAATCTATACAGGGGGCGGGGGCCAACGTCCTGACTTTC. It codes for CASSQSIQGAGANVLTF.

This chain connects TRBV27 to TRBJ1-2, with D unclear. This CDR3 is 10 amino acids long. Germline V CDR1 and CDR2: MNHEY, SMNVEV (reference sequence). V gave up 3 bases and J gave up 14 bases, with 10 bases separating them. The CDR3, as DNA: TGTGCCAGCAGTTTGAGCCCACCGACCTTC. This codes for CASSLSPPTF.

The chain employs TRBV6-1 and TRBJ2-7; D gene ambiguous. Germline CDR1 reads MNHNS; CDR2 reads SASEGT. This CDR3 region has 12 residues. V gave up 0 bases and J gave up 4 bases, with 4 bases separating them. CDR3 protein: CASSEAKYEQYF. In DNA form, the CDR3 reads TGTGCCAGCAGTGAAGCCAAATACGAGCAGTACTTC.

The rearrangement links TRBV3-1 (or the pseudogene TRBV3-2) to TRBJ2-5; 7 positions agree with TRBD1. The V segment lost 6 bases and the J segment 5 bases; nucleotides outside the gene matches: 6. This CDR3 has 13 residues. Germline values: CDR1 LGHDT, CDR2 YNNKEL (reference sequence). The CDR3 nucleotides are TGTGCCAGCAGAGACGGGACAGCTGAGACCCAGTACTTC. The encoded protein is CASRDGTAETQYF.

This chain links TRBV5-1 with TRBJ2-5; D uncertain. V was shortened by 3 bases and J by 2 bases, with 2 bases between the two germline ends. Germline CDR1 is SGHRS and CDR2 is YFSETQ. The length of the CDR3 is 11 residues. The CDR3 sequence is CASSYQETQYF. CDR3 nucleotide sequence: TGCGCCAGCAGCTATCAAGAGACCCAGTACTTC.

This clone is a singleton in its sample. V usage is TRBV2 and J usage is TRBJ2-1; D might be TRBD1 or TRBD2, each matching 5 bases. With 2 bases removed from V and 8 bases from J, the gap between germline ends came to 13 bases. Germline CDR1 is SNHLY and CDR2 is FYNNEI. The length of the CDR3 is 14 residues. DNA for the CDR3: TGTGCCAGCAGTGAACTGGGGGACCGGGATGAGCAGTTCTTC. This codes for CASSELGDRDEQFF.

The CDR3 region is CASSRNPTGGYSNQPQHF. The CDR3 coding sequence is TGTGCCAGTAGTCGGAACCCGACAGGGGGTTATAGCAATCAGCCCCAGCATTTT. V usage is TRBV19 and J usage is TRBJ1-5, with 9 positions matching TRBD1. Unmatched junction bases numbered 11, after V lost 5 bases and J lost 0 bases. There are 18 residues in the CDR3. Germline values: CDR1 LNHDA, CDR2 SQIVND (reference sequence).

V and J are TRBV5-6 and TRBJ2-7; weak D call: TRBD2 (6 bases). The CDR3 is 12 amino acids. Germline CDR1 SGHDT, CDR2 YYEEEE. Trimming took 4 bases from V and 7 from J, leaving 12 bases between them. For the CDR3, the DNA is TGTGCCAGCAGCCCTCCCCGGGGGGAGCAGTACTTC. Translated, it gives CASSPPRGEQYF.

This chain links TRBV20-1 with TRBJ2-7; 7 bases are shared with TRBD1. The CDR3 runs 15 residues. Trimming at V came to 3 bases and at J to 2 bases, leaving 10 bases not matched to a gene. From germline, CDR1 is DFQATT and CDR2 SNEGSKA (reference sequence). CDR3 DNA: TGCAGTGCTAGTCCAGCAGGGGGAAATACCTACGAGCAGTACTTC. It encodes CSASPAGGNTYEQYF.

The chain employs TRBV7-8 and TRBJ1-2, with 7 bases matching TRBD1. The CDR3 contains 19 residues. Germline V gene sequence: CDR1 SGHVS, CDR2 FQNEAQ. The ends lost 1 base at V and 5 bases at J; junction bases unmatched: 19. CDR3 sequence (DNA): TGTGCCAGCAGCTTAGGGGGCCGGGACAGTAGTTCCCATGGGTATGGCTACACCTTC. It encodes CASSLGGRDSSSHGYGYTF. Full variable domain (remainder filled in from reference TRBV7-8 and TRBJ1-2): GAGVSQSPRYKVAKRGQDVALRCDPISGHVSLFWYQQALGQGPEFLTYFQNEAQLDKSGLPSDRFFAERPEGSVSTLKIQRTQQEDSAVYLCASSLGGRDSSSHGYGYTFGSGTRLTVV.

This clone has only a few counts. This chain uses TRBV4-3 with TRBJ1-5; no reliable D call. Trimming pared 0 bases from V and 5 bases from J, leaving 5 bases between. Per germline, CDR1 LGHNA and CDR2 YSLEER. The CDR3 consists of 13 residues. The CDR3 DNA reads TGCGCCAGCAGCCAAGATCAGGATCAGCCCCAGCATTTT. This codes for CASSQDQDQPQHF.

V and J are TRBV2 and TRBJ2-7; D possibly uses TRBD1 or TRBD2 (5 bases each). The germline V and J ends were trimmed by 6 bases and 7 bases, with 13 bases remaining between them. This CDR3 is built from 12 residues. Germline lookup yields CDR1 SNHLY and CDR2 FYNNEI. In DNA, the CDR3 is TGTGCCAGCAGCGACGGGACCGCGGAGCAGTACTTC. Protein: CASSDGTAEQYF.

The V call is TRBV18, the J call TRBJ2-5; the D gene is possibly TRBD1 (6 bases). Germline V CDR1 and CDR2: KGHSH, LQKENI. The length of the CDR3 is 15 residues. V gave up 3 bases and J gave up 3 bases, with 14 bases separating them. The DNA for the CDR3 is TGTGCCAGCTCACCTGGACAGCGGTATGAAGAGACCCAGTACTTC. This codes for CASSPGQRYEETQYF.